These 21 T cell receptor beta chains originate from one sample sequenced in a study of cytomegalovirus exposure and HLA in healthy donors. Primers included in the PCR were 60 Vbeta and 13 Jbeta primers. Using immunoSEQ multiplex PCR, the repertoire was profiled, and TCRdb retains in-frame clones only, with some absent. Seen here are about 140,000 clones, more than 75% observed once, and the top ten hold roughly 14%. Source material: PBMCs. Receptors originate from a woman between 40 and 50 years old in good health and CMV-seronegative.

In this sample, this clone turned up a few times. The CDR3 sequence: CASSISTSGSFPYF. The CDR3 DNA reads TGTGCCAGTAGTATATCGACTAGCGGGAGTTTTCCGTATTTT. The rearrangement links TRBV19 to TRBJ2-3; 12 bases line up with TRBD2. CDR1 and CDR2 from the germline V gene are LNHDA and SQIVND (reference sequence). This CDR3 has 14 amino acids. The V segment lost 2 bases and the J segment 14 bases; nucleotides outside the gene matches: 8. Filled out from reference TRBV19 and TRBJ2-3, the complete variable domain reads DGGITQSPKYLFRKEGQNVTLSCEQNLNHDAMYWYRQDPGQGLRLIYYSQIVNDFQKGDIAEGYSVSREKKESFPLTVTSAQKNPTAFYLCASSISTSGSFPYFGPGTRLTVL.

The chain joins TRBV5-1 to TRBJ2-2; D might be TRBD2 (6 bases). Trimming pared 0 bases from V and 8 bases from J, leaving 14 bases between. The CDR3 consists of 15 residues. Per the germline V gene, CDR1 is SGHRS and CDR2 is YFSETQ. CDR3 DNA sequence: TGCGCCAGCAGCTTGGGCCCGAGGGGAGGAGGGGAGCTGTTTTTT. Translating gives CASSLGPRGGGELFF.

The chain employs TRBV19 and TRBJ2-7; 7 nucleotides align to TRBD2. CDR3 size: 13 residues. V was clipped by 4 bases and J by 0 bases; unmatched bases: 0. CDR1 and CDR2 from the germline V gene are LNHDA and SQIVND (reference sequence). The CDR3 spells CASSSGGSYEQYF. The CDR3 bases are TGTGCCAGTAGTAGCGGGGGCTCCTACGAGCAGTACTTC.

Here the CDR3 reads CASSLGLAGGPNLGDTQYF. The CDR3 bases are TGCGCCAGCAGCCTTGGACTAGCGGGAGGGCCAAATTTAGGAGATACGCAGTATTTT. The chain carries TRBV5-1 and TRBJ2-3, with 15 bases aligning to TRBD2. The CDR3 covers 19 residues. Germline V lookup: CDR1 SGHRS, CDR2 YFSETQ. Trimming cost V 4 bases and J 5 bases; bases outside gene matches: 14.

This chain uses TRBV11-3 with TRBJ2-1; TRBD2 might be the D (5 bases). Germline CDR1 reads SGHNT; CDR2 reads YENEEA. CDR3 length equals 13 residues. Trimming cost V 10 bases and J 10 bases, with 20 bases left between them. The CDR3 nucleotides are TGTGCCACCTCCGTCGGGGTGGGTTTGGAGCAGTTCTTC. Its protein is CATSVGVGLEQFF.

The CDR3 DNA reads as TGTGCCAGCAGTCCTAGACAGGGGGGTACCGGGGAGCTGTTTTTT. Protein sequence: CASSPRQGGTGELFF. This rearrangement joins TRBV27 to TRBJ2-2, with TRBD1 matching over 9 bases. The CDR3 runs to 15 residues. J gave up 5 bases and V 5 bases, and 6 bases lay outside the gene matches. CDR1 and CDR2 from the germline V gene are MNHEY and SMNVEV (reference sequence).

The J gene is TRBJ1-2, the V gene TRBV6-5; no firm D call. Deletions cut 0 bases from V and 5 bases from J, with 10 bases between. The CDR3 runs 14 residues. CDR1 is MNHEY and CDR2 is SVGAGI in the germline V gene. Here the CDR3 DNA reads TGTGCCAGCAGTTACTCCCCAGCGCTGTATGGCTACACCTTC. Protein product: CASSYSPALYGYTF.

This rearrangement joins TRBV27 to TRBJ1-1, with 7 bases lining up with TRBD1. The CDR3 has 15 amino acids. Germline V CDR1 and CDR2: MNHEY, SMNVEV (reference sequence). After removal of 4 bases from V and 2 bases from J, the junction contained 7 bases not matched to a gene. CDR3 coding DNA: TGTGCCAGCAGTTACCGGGGACAGCTAAACACTGAAGCTTTCTTT. Translation: CASSYRGQLNTEAFF.

V is TRBV28 and J is TRBJ2-7; TRBD1 matches at 11 bases. J was trimmed by 6 bases and V by 3 bases; bases with no gene match: 10. CDR1 and CDR2 (germline): MDHEN, SYDVKM. This CDR3 contains 16 residues. The CDR3 protein is CASSFFFADRGREQYF. The CDR3 DNA is TGTGCCAGCAGTTTTTTTTTCGCGGACAGGGGGCGCGAGCAGTACTTC.

The chain links TRBV4-2 to TRBJ2-1; 13 nucleotides line up with TRBD2. Germline V gives CDR1 LGHNA, CDR2 YNFKEQ. The CDR3 extends over 21 amino acids. After removal of 0 bases from V and 10 bases from J, the junction contained 21 bases not matched to a gene. The CDR3 bases are TGTGCCAGCAGCCAAGATTTTGGGACTAGCGGGGACACTACAATGAGCGAGGAGCAGTTCTTC. Its protein product is CASSQDFGTSGDTTMSEEQFF.

This clone was detected only a few times. The chain employs TRBV7-9 and TRBJ2-1, with 7 positions matching TRBD1. The CDR3 consists of 15 residues. Losses at the gene ends were 5 bases for V and 2 bases for J; bases not matched to a gene: 6. Germline V gene lookup returns CDR1 SEHNR and CDR2 FQNEAQ (reference sequence). The CDR3 reads CASSATGAPYNEQFF. The CDR3, as DNA: TGTGCCAGCAGCGCAACAGGGGCCCCCTACAATGAGCAGTTCTTC.

The chain joins TRBV2 to TRBJ2-1; 9 bases are a match to TRBD2. This CDR3 is 15 amino acids long. Germline V gene data show CDR1 as SNHLY and CDR2 as FYNNEI. V shed 5 bases and J 8 bases; nucleotides not matched to a gene: 10. CDR3 amino acids: CASSPTGRGGYEQFF. Here the CDR3 DNA reads TGTGCCAGCAGTCCCACAGGGCGGGGGGGCTATGAGCAGTTCTTC.

In its sample, this clone was seen a few times. The V call is TRBV27, the J call TRBJ1-3; 8 bases map to TRBD1. Losses at the gene ends were 6 bases for V and 0 bases for J; bases not matched to a gene: 10. Germline V gene data show CDR1 as MNHEY and CDR2 as SMNVEV (reference sequence). The length of the CDR3 is 17 residues. CDR3 sequence: CASSRGQGGYSGNTIYF. CDR3 DNA sequence: TGTGCCAGCAGCAGAGGACAGGGCGGTTACTCTGGAAACACCATATATTTT.

This chain joins TRBV10-3 and TRBJ2-3; perhaps TRBD2 as D (6 bases). Trimming took 3 bases from V and 0 from J, leaving 16 bases between them. CDR3 length: 17 residues. Germline CDR1 ENHRY, CDR2 SYGVKD. CDR3 nucleotides: TGTGCCATCAGTGAAAGTGGGCGGGCGGGGAGCACAGATACGCAGTATTTT. It translates to CAISESGRAGSTDTQYF.

Only a few counts were recorded for this clone. The chain joins TRBV28 to TRBJ2-7; TRBD1 matches 7 bases. The CDR3 loop spans 15 amino acids. Germline-derived CDR1 and CDR2 are MDHEN and SYDVKM. The J segment lost 7 bases and the V segment lost 4 bases, leaving 13 bases of the junction unmatched. CDR3 bases: TGTGCCAGCAGTTCCCCCGGGACAGTGGCTGTAGAGCAGTACTTC. This translates into CASSSPGTVAVEQYF. Combining the CDR3 with reference TRBV28 and TRBJ2-7 gives the whole variable domain DVKVTQSSRYLVKRTGEKVFLECVQDMDHENMFWYRQDPGLGLRLIYFSYDVKMKEKGDIPEGYSVSREKKERFSLILESASTNQTSMYLCASSSPGTVAVEQYFGPGTRLTVT.

This chain uses TRBV7-2 with TRBJ2-7; 7 positions match TRBD2. The CDR3 sequence is 14 residues long. The V gene end was trimmed by 3 bases and the J gene end by 2 bases; junction bases not matched to a gene: 4. CDR1 and CDR2 from the germline V gene are SGHTA and FQGNSA. The CDR3 is CASSLGGGAYEQYF. CDR3 bases: TGTGCCAGCAGCTTGGGGGGGGGAGCCTACGAGCAGTACTTC.

The CDR3 protein is CASQLAANTGELFF. CDR3 coding DNA: TGTGCCAGCCAACTAGCAGCCAACACCGGGGAGCTGTTTTTT. The rearrangement links TRBV25-1 to TRBJ2-2; tentative D call: TRBD2 (6 bases). The V end was cut by 8 bases, the J end by 2 bases, with 12 bases between. CDR3 length: 14 amino acids. CDR1 and CDR2 (germline): MGHDK, SYGVNS.

The chain has TRBV11-3 and TRBJ2-1; D unresolved. The V and J ends lost 4 bases and 8 bases respectively, with 12 bases between them. The germline CDR1 and CDR2 sequences are SGHNT and YENEEA. The CDR3 contains 13 residues. CDR3 protein: CASSSNSVDEQFF. For the CDR3, the DNA is TGTGCCAGCAGCTCCAATTCGGTCGATGAGCAGTTCTTC.

This chain uses TRBV12-5 with TRBJ1-1; the D gene is possibly TRBD1 (5 bases). V dropped 6 bases and J dropped 4 bases, with 15 bases sitting between them. The CDR3 runs 14 residues. The germline V gene has CDR1 LGHNT and CDR2 FRNRAP. In DNA, the CDR3 is TGTGCTAGTGGCCTGGGGGGGAAGGGCACTGAAGCTTTCTTT. Amino acids: CASGLGGKGTEAFF.

This chain connects TRBV29-1 to TRBJ1-1; 9 bases align to TRBD1. From germline, CDR1 is SQVTM and CDR2 ANQGSEA. The CDR3 loop spans 15 amino acids. Trimming cost V 1 base and J 3 bases; bases outside gene matches: 6. The CDR3 loop reads CSVEGSGTGHTEAFF. The CDR3, as DNA: TGCAGCGTTGAAGGTTCCGGGACAGGGCACACTGAAGCTTTCTTT.

This clone appeared a single time. CDR3 amino acids: CASSLASQVNTEAFF. CDR3 nucleotides: TGTGCCAGCAGCTTAGCTTCACAGGTCAACACTGAAGCTTTCTTT. This chain uses TRBV7-2 with TRBJ1-1, with TRBD1 as a possible D gene (5 bases). CDR3 length: 15 residues. Germline V gene sequence: CDR1 SGHTA, CDR2 FQGNSA. Trimming stripped 0 bases from V and 2 bases from J, with 10 bases between.